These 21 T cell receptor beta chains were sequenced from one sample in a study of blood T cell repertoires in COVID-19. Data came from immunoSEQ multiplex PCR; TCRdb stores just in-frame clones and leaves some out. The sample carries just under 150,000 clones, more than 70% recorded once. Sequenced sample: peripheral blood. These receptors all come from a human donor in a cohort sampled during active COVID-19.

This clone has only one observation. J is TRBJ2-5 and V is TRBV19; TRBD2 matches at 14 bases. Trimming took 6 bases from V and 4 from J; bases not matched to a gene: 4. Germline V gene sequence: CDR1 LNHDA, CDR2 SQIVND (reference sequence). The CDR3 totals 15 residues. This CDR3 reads CASSPGLAGGETQYF. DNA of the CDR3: TGTGCCAGTAGCCCTGGACTAGCGGGGGGAGAGACCCAGTACTTC.

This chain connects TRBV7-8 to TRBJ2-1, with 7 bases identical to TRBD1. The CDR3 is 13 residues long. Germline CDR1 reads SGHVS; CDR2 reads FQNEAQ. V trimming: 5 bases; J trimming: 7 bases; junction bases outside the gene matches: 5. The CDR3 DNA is TGTGCCAGCAGCATGACAGGGATAAATGAGCAGTTCTTC. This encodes CASSMTGINEQFF. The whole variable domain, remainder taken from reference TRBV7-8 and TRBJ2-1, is GAGVSQSPRYKVAKRGQDVALRCDPISGHVSLFWYQQALGQGPEFLTYFQNEAQLDKSGLPSDRFFAERPEGSVSTLKIQRTQQEDSAVYLCASSMTGINEQFFGPGTRLTVL.

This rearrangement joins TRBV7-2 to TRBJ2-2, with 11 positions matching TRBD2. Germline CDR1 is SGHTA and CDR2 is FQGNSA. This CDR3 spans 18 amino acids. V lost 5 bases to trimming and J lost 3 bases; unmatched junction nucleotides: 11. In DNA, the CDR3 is TGTGCCAGCAGCCCATCGACTAGCGGGGCTGGATACACCGGGGAGCTGTTTTTT. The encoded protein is CASSPSTSGAGYTGELFF.

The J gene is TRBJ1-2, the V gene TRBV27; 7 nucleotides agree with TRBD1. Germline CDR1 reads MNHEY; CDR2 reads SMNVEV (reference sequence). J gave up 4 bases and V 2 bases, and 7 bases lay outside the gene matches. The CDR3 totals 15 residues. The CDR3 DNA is TGTGCCAGCAGTTTAACCCAGACAGGGCCCTATGGCTACACCTTC. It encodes CASSLTQTGPYGYTF.

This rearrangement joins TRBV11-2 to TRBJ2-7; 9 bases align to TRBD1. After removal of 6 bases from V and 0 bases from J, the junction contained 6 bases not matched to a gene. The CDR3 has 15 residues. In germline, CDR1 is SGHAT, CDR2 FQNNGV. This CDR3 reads CASRSRDRVSYEQYF. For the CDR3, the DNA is TGTGCCAGCAGATCCCGGGACAGGGTCTCCTACGAGCAGTACTTC.

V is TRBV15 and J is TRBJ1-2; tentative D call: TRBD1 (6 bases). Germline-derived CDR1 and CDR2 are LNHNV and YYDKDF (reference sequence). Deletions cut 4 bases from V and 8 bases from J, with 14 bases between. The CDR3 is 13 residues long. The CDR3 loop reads CATSIDRLAGYTF. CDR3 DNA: TGTGCCACCAGCATCGACAGGCTGGCAGGCTACACCTTC.

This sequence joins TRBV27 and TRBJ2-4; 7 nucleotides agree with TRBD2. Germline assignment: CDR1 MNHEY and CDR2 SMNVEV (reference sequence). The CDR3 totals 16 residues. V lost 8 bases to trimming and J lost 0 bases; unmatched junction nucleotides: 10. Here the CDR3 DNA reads TGTGCCAGCTCGACCTGGGAGGGTCTAGCCAAAAACATTCAGTACTTC. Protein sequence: CASSTWEGLAKNIQYF.

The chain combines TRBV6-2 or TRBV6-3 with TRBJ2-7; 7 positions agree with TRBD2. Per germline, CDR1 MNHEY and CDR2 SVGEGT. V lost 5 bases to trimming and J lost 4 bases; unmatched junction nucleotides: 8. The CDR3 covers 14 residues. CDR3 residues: CASSTEDGRYEQYF. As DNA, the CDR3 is TGTGCCAGCAGTACGGAGGACGGGAGGTACGAGCAGTACTTC.

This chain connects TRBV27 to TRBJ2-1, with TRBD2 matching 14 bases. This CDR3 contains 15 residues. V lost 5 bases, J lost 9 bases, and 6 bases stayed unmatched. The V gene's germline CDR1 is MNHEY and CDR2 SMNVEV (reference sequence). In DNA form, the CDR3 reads TGTGCCAGCAGTCCCCCTGGACTAGCGGGGGGTGAGCAGTTCTTC. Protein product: CASSPPGLAGGEQFF.

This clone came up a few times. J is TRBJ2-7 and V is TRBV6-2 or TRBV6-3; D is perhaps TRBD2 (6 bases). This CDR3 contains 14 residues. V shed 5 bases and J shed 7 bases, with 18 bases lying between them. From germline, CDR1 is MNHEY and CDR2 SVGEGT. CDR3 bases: TGTGCCAGCAGTGCCTCGGGGGAATTTAGGGAGCAGTACTTC. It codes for CASSASGEFREQYF.

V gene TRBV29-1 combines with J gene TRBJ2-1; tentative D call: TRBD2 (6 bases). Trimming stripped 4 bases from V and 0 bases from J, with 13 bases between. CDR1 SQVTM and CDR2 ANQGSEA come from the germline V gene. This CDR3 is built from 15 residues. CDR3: CSVGGDGSSYNEQFF. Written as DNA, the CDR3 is TGCAGCGTTGGGGGGGACGGAAGCTCCTACAATGAGCAGTTCTTC.

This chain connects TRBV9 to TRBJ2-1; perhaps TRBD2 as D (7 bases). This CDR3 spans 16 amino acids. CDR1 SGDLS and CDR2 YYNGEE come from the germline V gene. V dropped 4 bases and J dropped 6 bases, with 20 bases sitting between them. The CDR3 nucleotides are TGTGCCAGCAGCTCCCCTAGGGGGGGGGCCGTCAATGAGCAGTTCTTC. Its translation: CASSSPRGGAVNEQFF. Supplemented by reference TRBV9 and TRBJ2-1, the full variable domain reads DSGVTQTPKHLITATGQRVTLRCSPRSGDLSVYWYQQSLDQGLQFLIQYYNGEERAKGNILERFSAQQFPDLHSELNLSSLELGDSALYFCASSSPRGGAVNEQFFGPGTRLTVL.

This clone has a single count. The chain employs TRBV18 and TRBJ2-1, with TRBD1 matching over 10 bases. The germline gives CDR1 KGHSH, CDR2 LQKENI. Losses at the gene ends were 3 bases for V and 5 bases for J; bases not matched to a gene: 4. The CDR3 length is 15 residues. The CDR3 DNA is TGTGCCAGCTCACCGACGGGACAGGGGAACAATGAGCAGTTCTTC. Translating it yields CASSPTGQGNNEQFF.

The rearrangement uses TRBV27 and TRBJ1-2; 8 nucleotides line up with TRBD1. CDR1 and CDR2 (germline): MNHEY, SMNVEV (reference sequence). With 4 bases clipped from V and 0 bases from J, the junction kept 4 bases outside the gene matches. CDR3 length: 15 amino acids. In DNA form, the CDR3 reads TGTGCCAGCAGTTCGTCGGACAGGGCTAACTATGGCTACACCTTC. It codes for CASSSSDRANYGYTF.

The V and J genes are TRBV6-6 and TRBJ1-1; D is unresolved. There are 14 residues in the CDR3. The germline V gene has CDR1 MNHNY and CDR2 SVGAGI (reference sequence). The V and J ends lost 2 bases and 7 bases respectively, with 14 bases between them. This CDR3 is CASSYPSRLLEAFF. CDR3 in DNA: TGTGCCAGCAGTTACCCTAGTAGGCTGCTTGAAGCTTTCTTT.

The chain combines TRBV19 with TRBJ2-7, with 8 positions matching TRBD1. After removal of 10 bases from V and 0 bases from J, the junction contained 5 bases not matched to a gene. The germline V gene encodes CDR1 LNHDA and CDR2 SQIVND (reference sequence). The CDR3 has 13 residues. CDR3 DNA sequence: TGTGCCACTACAGGGGGGACCTCCTACGAGCAGTACTTC. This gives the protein CATTGGTSYEQYF.

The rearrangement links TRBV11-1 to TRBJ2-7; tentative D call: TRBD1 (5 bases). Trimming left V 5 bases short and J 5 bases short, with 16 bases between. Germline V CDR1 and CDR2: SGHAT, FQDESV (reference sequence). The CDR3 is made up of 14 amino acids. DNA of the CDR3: TGTGCCAGCAGCCCCCGTTCAGGGCTTAACGAGCAGTACTTC. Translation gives CASSPRSGLNEQYF.

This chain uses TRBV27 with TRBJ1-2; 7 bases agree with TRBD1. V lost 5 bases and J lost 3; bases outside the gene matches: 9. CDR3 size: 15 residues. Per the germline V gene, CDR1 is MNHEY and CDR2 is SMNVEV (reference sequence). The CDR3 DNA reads TGTGCCAGCAGTCACGAACAGGGGTCGGACTATGGCTACACCTTC. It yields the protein CASSHEQGSDYGYTF.

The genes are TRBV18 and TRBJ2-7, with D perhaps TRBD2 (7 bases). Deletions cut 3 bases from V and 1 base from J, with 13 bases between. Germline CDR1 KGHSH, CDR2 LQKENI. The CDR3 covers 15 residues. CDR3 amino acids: CASSPPGRGSYEQYF. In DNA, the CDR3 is TGTGCCAGCTCACCTCCGGGGAGGGGGTCCTACGAGCAGTACTTC.

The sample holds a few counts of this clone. CDR3 sequence: CASSLSGGIGYTF. CDR3 bases: TGTGCCAGCAGTTTATCGGGAGGGATAGGCTACACCTTC. V is TRBV27 and J is TRBJ1-2; D gene ambiguous. The ends were cut back, 0 bases at V and 8 bases at J, with 10 bases in the middle. There are 13 residues in the CDR3. CDR1 and CDR2 from the germline V gene are MNHEY and SMNVEV (reference sequence).

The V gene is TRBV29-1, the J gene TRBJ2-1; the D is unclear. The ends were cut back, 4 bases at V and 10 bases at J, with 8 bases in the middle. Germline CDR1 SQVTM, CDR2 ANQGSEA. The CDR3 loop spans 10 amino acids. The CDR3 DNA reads TGCAGCGTTGGCTCTCGGGAGCAGTTCTTC. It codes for CSVGSREQFF.